This T cell receptor (beta chain) was recovered during a study of beta chain features in type 1 diabetes. Whole-study context: When patients were set against healthy donors, age, gender and cell yields were similar. General observations from the study: Short templates might get an advantage during PCR, and this would be equal in patients and controls. All four CD4+ subsets from Type 1 diabetes patients carried moderately but significantly shorter TCRB CDR3s.

With regard to this clone: Its antigen is unidentified.

Germline trimming cut 4 bases from V and 0 bases from J; bases unmatched to any gene: 8. CDR3 length: 17 amino acids. Germline CDR1 SGDLS, CDR2 YYNGEE. Of the isolated RNA, all was reverse transcribed, and so the sequenced material was expressed TCRB transcripts. Clones were read by immunoSEQ multiplex PCR, and TCRdb kept only the in-frame ones, dropping some. The profile shows roughly 700,000 clones, 13% of them singletons. Each sorted population was over 98% pure. The V and J genes are TRBV9 and TRBJ2-1, with 9 positions matching TRBD2. Sequencing used naive CD4+ T cells from blood. The clonotype was recovered from a young man with type 1 diabetes. This CDR3 reads CASSPTTSGNSYNEQFF. As DNA, the CDR3 is TGTGCCAGCAGCCCTACGACTAGCGGAAACTCCTACAATGAGCAGTTCTTC.